A single sample gave rise to the 21 T cell receptor beta chains below, sequenced in a study of cytomegalovirus exposure and HLA in healthy donors. Use of 60 Vbeta and 13 Jbeta primers characterized the PCR. Method: immunoSEQ multiplex PCR; TCRdb's copy keeps in-frame clones and lacks some. The sample holds around 160,000 clones, 75% seen once. Sequenced input: PBMCs. Receptors originate from a woman in her forties in good health and CMV-seropositive.

This clone was observed a few times. This chain joins TRBV9 and TRBJ1-1, with 8 bases lining up with TRBD1. The germline CDR1 and CDR2 sequences are SGDLS and YYNGEE. This CDR3 contains 16 residues. V was clipped by 4 bases and J by 4 bases; unmatched bases: 12. DNA for the CDR3: TGTGCCAGCAGCCTCCTACCGGACAGGGTGAGCACTGAAGCTTTCTTT. Its protein product is CASSLLPDRVSTEAFF.

The chain carries TRBV5-1 and TRBJ1-6; 8 nucleotides match TRBD1. This CDR3 has 15 residues. From germline, CDR1 is SGHRS and CDR2 YFSETQ. Germline trimming cut 4 bases from V and 7 bases from J; bases unmatched to any gene: 7. The CDR3 DNA sequence: TGCGCCAGCAGCCACGGGGACAGGACAAATTCACCCCTCCACTTT. This sequence encodes CASSHGDRTNSPLHF.

This clone was observed a few times. One end of the junction varies from germline; a read error may be responsible. J is TRBJ2-7 and V is TRBV7-9, with TRBD1 matching 9 bases. The CDR3 covers 14 residues. The germline gives CDR1 SEHNR, CDR2 FQNEAQ (reference sequence). The CDR3 spells CSSSPGTGSYEQYF. The CDR3 region has the DNA TGTTCCAGCAGCCCCGGGACAGGGTCCTACGAGCAGTACTTC.

The genes are TRBV19 and TRBJ2-2; 12 nucleotides match TRBD2. The CDR3 is 19 amino acids. Germline V gene lookup returns CDR1 LNHDA and CDR2 SQIVND (reference sequence). J gave up 4 bases and V 4 bases, and 13 bases lay outside the gene matches. CDR3 coding DNA: TGTGCCAGTAGTAGTTGGGGACTAGCGGGTGGGCTAAGCACCGGGGAGCTGTTTTTT. It codes for CASSSWGLAGGLSTGELFF.

The chain uses TRBV13 and TRBJ2-1, with 7 bases fitting TRBD2. Germline CDR1 PRHDT, CDR2 FYEKMQ (reference sequence). The V segment lost 6 bases and the J segment 5 bases; nucleotides outside the gene matches: 7. The CDR3 extends over 14 amino acids. DNA of the CDR3: TGTGCCAGCAGGGAGGCGGGAGAAGACAATGAGCAGTTCTTC. It yields the protein CASREAGEDNEQFF.

This rearrangement joins TRBV30 to TRBJ1-5, with TRBD1 as a possible D gene (5 bases). Per the germline V gene, CDR1 is GTSNPN and CDR2 is SVGIG (reference sequence). Trimming took 1 base from V and 11 from J, leaving 9 bases between them. The CDR3 totals 11 residues. Here the CDR3 reads CAWSGGVTQHF. The CDR3 DNA reads TGTGCCTGGAGTGGGGGGGTGACCCAGCATTTT.

V is TRBV6-6 and J is TRBJ2-7; possibly TRBD1 for D (5 bases). CDR1 and CDR2 (germline): MNHNY, SVGAGI (reference sequence). The CDR3 runs to 15 residues. Deletions cut 0 bases from V and 0 bases from J, with 9 bases between. Written as DNA, the CDR3 is TGTGCCAGCAGTTACTCGACAGCCTACTCCTACGAGCAGTACTTC. Translated: CASSYSTAYSYEQYF.

The chain carries TRBV7-9 and TRBJ2-5, with 7 bases aligning to TRBD1. This CDR3 is 15 amino acids long. Trimming cost V 3 bases and J 0 bases; bases outside gene matches: 4. Germline V gene lookup returns CDR1 SEHNR and CDR2 FQNEAQ (reference sequence). The CDR3 protein is CASSLGQSYQETQYF. In DNA, the CDR3 is TGTGCCAGCAGCTTGGGACAGTCGTACCAAGAGACCCAGTACTTC. Supplemented by reference TRBV7-9 and TRBJ2-5, the full variable domain reads DTGVSQNPRHKITKRGQNVTFRCDPISEHNRLYWYRQTLGQGPEFLTYFQNEAQLEKSRLLSDRFSAERPKGSFSTLEIQRTEQGDSAMYLCASSLGQSYQETQYFGPGTRLLVL.

The chain recombines TRBV5-1 with TRBJ2-6; 9 positions agree with TRBD2. The V gene's germline CDR1 is SGHRS and CDR2 YFSETQ. Trimming at V came to 1 base and at J to 3 bases, leaving 5 bases not matched to a gene. The CDR3 consists of 17 residues. This CDR3 reads CASSLIAGVGGANVLTF. The CDR3, as DNA: TGCGCCAGCAGCTTGATAGCGGGAGTCGGTGGGGCCAACGTCCTGACTTTC.

This clone was counted only a few times. The rearrangement joins TRBV6-5 to TRBJ1-2; TRBD1 matches 7 bases. This CDR3 has 15 residues. After removal of 6 bases from V and 5 bases from J, the junction contained 12 bases not matched to a gene. Germline V lookup: CDR1 MNHEY, CDR2 SVGAGI. The CDR3 sequence: CASRKDRPPSYGYTF. CDR3 coding DNA: TGTGCCAGCAGAAAGGACAGGCCCCCGTCGTATGGCTACACCTTC.

The genes are TRBV7-2 and TRBJ1-5; TRBD1 matches at 8 bases. The J segment lost 6 bases and the V segment lost 1 base, leaving 5 bases of the junction unmatched. This CDR3 comprises 15 residues. CDR1 and CDR2 (germline): SGHTA, FQGNSA. CDR3 bases: TGTGCCAGCAGCTTAGATCAGGGGGCGGGTCAGCCCCAGCATTTT. Translated, it gives CASSLDQGAGQPQHF.

This chain uses TRBV4-2 with TRBJ2-1; 8 nucleotides align to TRBD2. The V and J ends lost 0 bases and 2 bases, in that order; junction bases with no gene match: 6. Germline V gene sequence: CDR1 LGHNA, CDR2 YNFKEQ. This CDR3 has 17 amino acids. The CDR3 DNA follows: TGTGCCAGCAGCCAAGATTCCGGGACTAGTGCCTACAATGAGCAGTTCTTC. It codes for CASSQDSGTSAYNEQFF.

The gene calls are TRBV15 and TRBJ2-5; 11 nucleotides align to TRBD2. With V trimmed by 5 bases and J by 3 bases, 5 bases remained unmatched. This CDR3 region has 15 residues. Germline V gene lookup returns CDR1 LNHNV and CDR2 YYDKDF (reference sequence). The CDR3 loop reads CATSFGTSGKETQYF. CDR3 sequence (DNA): TGTGCCACCAGCTTCGGGACTAGCGGAAAAGAGACCCAGTACTTC.

For the CDR3, the DNA is TGCGCCAGCAGCTTGGGGGGGCAAGAAGCTTTCTTT. Its protein product is CASSLGGQEAFF. The rearrangement uses TRBV5-1 and TRBJ1-1; possible D gene TRBD1, 6 bases. This CDR3 has 12 amino acids. V lost 0 bases and J lost 8, with 8 bases in between. Germline CDR1 reads SGHRS; CDR2 reads YFSETQ.

As DNA, the CDR3 is TGTGCCAGCAGCCACCCCAGCGGGAGGTTCTCCTACGAGCAGTACTTC. Residues: CASSHPSGRFSYEQYF. The chain recombines TRBV11-2 with TRBJ2-7; 9 nucleotides align to TRBD2. Germline V CDR1 and CDR2: SGHAT, FQNNGV. CDR3 length: 16 amino acids. V gave up 5 bases and J gave up 0 bases; unmatched junction bases: 8. The full variable domain, in which reference TRBV11-2 and TRBJ2-7 provide the parts outside the CDR3, is EAGVAQSPRYKIIEKRQSVAFWCNPISGHATLYWYQQILGQGPKLLIQFQNNGVVDDSQLPKDRFSAERLKGVDSTLKIQPAKLEDSAVYLCASSHPSGRFSYEQYFGPGTRLTVT.

This chain uses TRBV7-3 with TRBJ2-2; tentatively, D is TRBD1 (6 bases). Trimming cost V 5 bases and J 8 bases, with 9 bases left between them. This CDR3 is 12 amino acids long. Germline CDR1 is SGHTA and CDR2 is FQGTGA. The CDR3 protein is CASSLGQGELFF. CDR3 in DNA: TGTGCCAGCAGCCTTGGACAGGGGGAGCTGTTTTTT. The complete variable domain, with remaining parts taken from reference TRBV7-3 and TRBJ2-2, reads GAGVSQTPSNKVTEKGKYVELRCDPISGHTALYWYRQSLGQGPEFLIYFQGTGAADDSGLPNDRFFAVRPEGSVSTLKIQRTERGDSAVYLCASSLGQGELFFGEGSRLTVL.

This clone was seen only a few times. The chain links TRBV5-1 to TRBJ2-7; 13 bases line up with TRBD2. The V gene end was trimmed by 3 bases and the J gene end by 0 bases; junction bases not matched to a gene: 0. The germline CDR1 and CDR2 sequences are SGHRS and YFSETQ. The CDR3 is made up of 15 amino acids. In DNA, the CDR3 is TGCGCCAGCAGCTGGACTAGCGGGAGCTCCTACGAGCAGTACTTC. Translated: CASSWTSGSSYEQYF.

The V gene is TRBV6-1, the J gene TRBJ1-5, with no clear D. Germline lookup yields CDR1 MNHNS and CDR2 SASEGT. The CDR3 is 13 residues long. Trimming removed 8 bases from V and 3 bases from J, with 11 bases in between. The CDR3 DNA reads as TGTGCCAGCCTGTGGCAGTACAATCAGCCCCAGCATTTT. It is translated as CASLWQYNQPQHF.

J is TRBJ2-7 and V is TRBV11-2; 7 nucleotides align to TRBD1. V trimming: 9 bases; J trimming: 2 bases; junction bases outside the gene matches: 7. The CDR3 length is 13 residues. From germline, CDR1 is SGHAT and CDR2 FQNNGV. CDR3 loop: CASSATGPYEQYF. The CDR3 region has the DNA TGTGCCAGTTCCGCGACAGGGCCCTACGAGCAGTACTTC.

V is TRBV29-1 and J is TRBJ2-7, with D uncertain. V lost 6 bases, J lost 6 bases, and 15 bases lay in between. Per germline, CDR1 SQVTM and CDR2 ANQGSEA. CDR3 length equals 12 residues. CDR3 loop: CSVATSRSEQYF. The CDR3 DNA sequence: TGCAGCGTAGCTACCTCTAGGAGCGAGCAGTACTTC.

This clone was recorded only once. The chain is built from TRBV2 and TRBJ1-2; maybe TRBD1 (5 bases). The CDR3 sequence is 14 residues long. Trimming cost V 8 bases and J 6 bases, with 19 bases left between them. CDR1 and CDR2 from the germline V gene are SNHLY and FYNNEI. The CDR3 DNA reads as TGTGCCAGCCTAACTGGGCAGGGAAATAATGGCTACACCTTC. It translates to CASLTGQGNNGYTF.